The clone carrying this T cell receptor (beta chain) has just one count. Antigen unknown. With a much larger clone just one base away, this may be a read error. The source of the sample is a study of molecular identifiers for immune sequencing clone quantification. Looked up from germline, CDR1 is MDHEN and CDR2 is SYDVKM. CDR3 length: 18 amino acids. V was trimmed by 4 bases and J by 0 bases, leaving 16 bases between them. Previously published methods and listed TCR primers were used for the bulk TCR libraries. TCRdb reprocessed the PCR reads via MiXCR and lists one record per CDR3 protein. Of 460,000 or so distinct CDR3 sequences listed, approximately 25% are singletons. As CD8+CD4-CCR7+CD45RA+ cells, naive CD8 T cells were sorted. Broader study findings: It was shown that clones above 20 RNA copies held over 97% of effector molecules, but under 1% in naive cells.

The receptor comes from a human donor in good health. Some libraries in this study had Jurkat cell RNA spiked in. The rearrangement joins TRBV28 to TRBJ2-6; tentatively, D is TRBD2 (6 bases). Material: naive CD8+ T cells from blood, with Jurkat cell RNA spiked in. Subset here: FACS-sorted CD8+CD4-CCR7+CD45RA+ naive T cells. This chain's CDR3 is CASSSSGLVISGANVLTF. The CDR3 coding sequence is TGTGCCAGCAGTTCCTCGGGACTGGTCATCTCTGGGGCCAACGTCCTGACTTTC.